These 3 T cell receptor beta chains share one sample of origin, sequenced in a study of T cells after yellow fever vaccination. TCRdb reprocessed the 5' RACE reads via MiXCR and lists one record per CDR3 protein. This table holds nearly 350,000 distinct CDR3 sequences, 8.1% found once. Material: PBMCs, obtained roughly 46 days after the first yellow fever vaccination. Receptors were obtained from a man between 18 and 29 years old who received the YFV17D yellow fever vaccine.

The CDR3 loop is CASSGDRDRMATGGYTF. The CDR3 DNA is TGTGCCAGCAGTGGGGACAGGGACCGGATGGCCACGGGTGGCTACACCTTC. V gene TRBV27 combines with J gene TRBJ1-2; TRBD1 agrees at 9 bases. The CDR3 runs to 17 residues. Unmatched junction bases numbered 17, after V lost 5 bases and J lost 7 bases. From germline, CDR1 is MNHEY and CDR2 SMNVEV (reference sequence).

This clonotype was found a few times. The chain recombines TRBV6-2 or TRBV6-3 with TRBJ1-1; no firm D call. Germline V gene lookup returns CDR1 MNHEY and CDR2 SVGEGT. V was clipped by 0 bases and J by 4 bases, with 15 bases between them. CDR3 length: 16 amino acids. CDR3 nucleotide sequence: TGTGCCAGCAGTTACTCGAGGTTCTCCCGGAGCACTGAAGCTTTCTTT. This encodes CASSYSRFSRSTEAFF.

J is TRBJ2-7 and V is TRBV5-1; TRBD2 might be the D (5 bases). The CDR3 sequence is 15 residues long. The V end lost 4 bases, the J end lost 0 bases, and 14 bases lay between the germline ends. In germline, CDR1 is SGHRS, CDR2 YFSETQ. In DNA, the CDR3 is TGCGCCAGCAGCCTAAGCGGCCCGACCTCCTACGAGCAGTACGTC. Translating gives CASSLSGPTSYEQYV.